This is a list of T cell receptor beta chains from one sample in a study of blood T cells in healthy people across ages. Each CDR3 protein gets one entry after TCRdb re-called the 5' RACE reads with MiXCR. There are about 630,000 distinct CDR3 sequences in the sample; 21% occur only once, and 3.5% to 4% lies in the top ten. Material for sequencing was blood. The origin of the receptors is a man aged 70 or older in good health. CDR3s include the opening cysteine and the closing phenylalanine or tryptophan. The D gene is left open where the match is weak. A row's size may be missing; if present it is once, few, many or a size class.

J gene	D gene	V gene	clone size	CDR3 DNA	CDR3 protein
TRBJ2-1	TRBD2	TRBV20-1	.	TGCAGTGCTCCGACTAGCGGGAATGAGCAGTTCTTC	CSAPTSGNEQFF
TRBJ2-1	TRBD2	TRBV28	many	TGTGCCAGCAGTTTCGCGGGGGGCCAATACAATGAGCAGTTCTTC	CASSFAGGQYNEQFF
TRBJ2-6	.	TRBV7-9	.	TGTGCCAGCAGCATGGGCGGATCTGGGGCCAACGTCCTGACTTTC	CASSMGGSGANVLTF
TRBJ2-5	TRBD1	TRBV25-1	few	TGTGCCAGCAGTGAGGACAGGTCGGAGACCCAGTACTTC	CASSEDRSETQYF
TRBJ2-7	.	TRBV27	.	TGTGCCAGCAGTTTGAGGGGGTGGGAGGACGAGCAGTACTTC	CASSLRGWEDEQYF
TRBJ2-2	.	TRBV3-1	.	TGTGCCAGCAGCCTAGACTTAGTGGATCCGGAGCTGTTTTTT	CASSLDLVDPELFF
TRBJ2-3	.	TRBV11-3	.	TGTGCCAGCAGCTTAGATTCAACAGGGCAAAGCACAGATACGCAGTATTTT	CASSLDSTGQSTDTQYF
TRBJ1-1	.	TRBV20-1	once	TGCAGTGCTAGTAGGAGGACCTCCGGGACTGAAGCTTTCTTT	CSASRRTSGTEAFF
TRBJ2-1	TRBD1	TRBV5-5	.	TGTGCCAGCAGCTTGAACAGGGGGCACAATGAGCAGTTTTTC	CASSLNRGHNEQFF
TRBJ1-1	.	TRBV20-1	.	TGCAGACCGGGGGTCGTTATGAACACTGAAGCTTTCTTT	CRPGVVMNTEAFF
TRBJ2-7	.	TRBV28	few	TGTGCCAGCAGAATCACAGGCTACGAGCAGTACTTC	CASRITGYEQYF
TRBJ2-5	TRBD1	TRBV3-1	.	TGTGGCAGCAGGGGGGAGACCCAGTACTTC	CGSRGETQYF
TRBJ2-5	.	TRBV20-1	.	TGCAGTGCTAGTCTACAGCAAGAGACCCAGTACTTC	CSASLQQETQYF
TRBJ1-1	.	TRBV29-1	few	TGCAGCGTTGATTCGAACACTGAAGCTTTCTTT	CSVDSNTEAFF
TRBJ2-5	.	TRBV7-8	.	TGTGCCAGCAGCTTACTAGGAAACCAAGAGACCCAGTACTTC	CASSLLGNQETQYF
TRBJ1-4	.	TRBV24-1	few	TGTGCCACCAGCGAGACCCGTCCACAGGGAAAAGATGCAACTAATGAAAAACTGTTTTTT	CATSETRPQGKDATNEKLFF
TRBJ2-5	.	TRBV29-1	.	TGCAGCGTTGAAACGGGACATCAGGCCCAGTACTTC	CSVETGHQAQYF
TRBJ1-1	.	TRBV6-5	few	TGTGCCAGCAGTATGACTTGGGACACTGAAGCTTTCTTT	CASSMTWDTEAFF
TRBJ2-5	.	TRBV9	.	TGTGCCAGCAGCGTAGGGGCAGCGGATATCCAAGAGACCCAGTACTTC	CASSVGAADIQETQYF
TRBJ2-1	.	TRBV14	.	TGTGCCAGCAGCCAAGATCGGACAGCGTACAATGAGCAGTTCTTC	CASSQDRTAYNEQFF
TRBJ1-4	.	TRBV20-1	few	TGCAGTGCTAGAGACCCAGGGCGTGGTGAAAAACTGTTTTTT	CSARDPGRGEKLFF
TRBJ1-4	.	TRBV5-1	few	TGCGCCAGCAGCCCCGACCCGAATGGAAAACTGTTTTTT	CASSPDPNGKLFF
TRBJ2-1	TRBD1	TRBV11-2	.	TGTGCCAGCAGCTTAGCCGGACAGGGTTTCAATGAGCAGTTCTTC	CASSLAGQGFNEQFF
TRBJ2-3	TRBD1	TRBV24-1	.	TGTGCCACCAGTGACGCACGGGACAGGACAGATGCGCAGTATTTT	CATSDARDRTDAQYF
TRBJ2-5	.	TRBV10-3	few	TGTGCCATCAGTGAGTTCGCAGGTCGGGAGACCCAGTACTTC	CAISEFAGRETQYF
TRBJ2-1	TRBD2	TRBV6-2/TRBV6-3	few	TGTGCCAGCAGCTTAGCGGGAGGGGACAATGAGCAGTTCTTC	CASSLAGGDNEQFF